The present T cell receptor (beta chain) was sequenced within a study of tumor-infiltrating lymphocytes in glioblastoma multiforme. TCRB libraries came from RNA via three nested multiplex PCR rounds. A C-beta primer primed TCRB cDNA from roughly 0.5 ug RNA. Unique molecular identifiers were not described for the libraries. Using its own MiXCR run on the multiplex PCR reads, TCRdb lists one record per CDR3 protein. The table records 9,000 to 13,000 distinct CDR3 sequences, roughly 70% of them present only once. Trimming took 0 bases from V and 1 from J, leaving 3 bases between them. Germline V CDR1 and CDR2: MNHEY, SVGEGT. There are 13 residues in the CDR3. Regarding this clonotype: The target antigen is unknown.

Study-wide findings and caveats: RNA-based TCR sequencing may distort clone frequencies, since cells carry unequal TCR transcript numbers.

Input material: brain tumor tissue. The sequence was obtained from a male donor with glioblastoma. The rearrangement uses TRBV6-2 or TRBV6-3 and TRBJ1-1, with D unclear. CDR3 amino acids: CASSYSRNTEAFF. The CDR3 coding sequence is TGTGCCAGCAGTTACTCTCGGAACACTGAAGCTTTCTTT.